Listed here are 3 T cell receptor beta chains from one sample, sequenced in a study of cytomegalovirus exposure and HLA in healthy donors. Primers: 60 Vbeta forward and 13 Jbeta reverse. Some clones are missing from TCRdb's copy, which holds only in-frame ones; the method was immunoSEQ multiplex PCR. The sample includes tens of thousands of clones, over 55% of them seen just once. The sequenced material came from PBMCs. The receptor set was obtained from a woman in her fifties or sixties in good health and CMV-seropositive.

V is TRBV5-1 and J is TRBJ2-7, with a tentative D call TRBD1 (5 bases). Between the trimmed V and J ends, which lost 0 bases and 7 bases, there was a span of 14 bases. The V gene's germline CDR1 is SGHRS and CDR2 YFSETQ. CDR3 length: 14 residues. The CDR3 loop reads CASSLAQGTGEQYF. Written as DNA, the CDR3 is TGCGCCAGCAGCTTGGCGCAGGGTACAGGTGAGCAGTACTTC.

The V gene is TRBV7-6, the J gene TRBJ2-1; no firm D call. CDR3 length: 14 amino acids. CDR1 and CDR2 (germline): SGHVS, FNYEAQ. V was shortened by 5 bases and J by 4 bases, with 12 bases between the two germline ends. Here the CDR3 reads CASSPAADYNEQFF. CDR3 in DNA: TGTGCCAGCAGCCCGGCGGCGGATTACAATGAGCAGTTCTTC.

V and J are TRBV5-4 and TRBJ2-3, with TRBD2 as a possible D gene (5 bases). Germline loops: CDR1 SGHNT, CDR2 YYREEE (reference sequence). There are 17 residues in the CDR3. Trimming left V 0 bases short and J 5 bases short, with 19 bases between. The CDR3 protein is CASSLARWSGREDTQYF. CDR3 bases: TGTGCCAGCAGCTTGGCCCGCTGGAGCGGAAGGGAAGATACGCAGTATTTT.